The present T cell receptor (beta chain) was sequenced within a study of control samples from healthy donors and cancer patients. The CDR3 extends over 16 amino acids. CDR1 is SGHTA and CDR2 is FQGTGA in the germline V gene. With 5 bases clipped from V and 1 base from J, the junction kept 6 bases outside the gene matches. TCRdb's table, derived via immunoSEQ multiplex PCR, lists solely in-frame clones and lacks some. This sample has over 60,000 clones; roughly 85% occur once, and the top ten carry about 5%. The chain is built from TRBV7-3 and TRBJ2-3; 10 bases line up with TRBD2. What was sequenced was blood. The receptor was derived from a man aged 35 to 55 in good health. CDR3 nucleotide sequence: TGTGCCAGCAGCCTAAGACTAGCGGGCCGCACAGATACGCAGTATTTT. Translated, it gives CASSLRLAGRTDTQYF.